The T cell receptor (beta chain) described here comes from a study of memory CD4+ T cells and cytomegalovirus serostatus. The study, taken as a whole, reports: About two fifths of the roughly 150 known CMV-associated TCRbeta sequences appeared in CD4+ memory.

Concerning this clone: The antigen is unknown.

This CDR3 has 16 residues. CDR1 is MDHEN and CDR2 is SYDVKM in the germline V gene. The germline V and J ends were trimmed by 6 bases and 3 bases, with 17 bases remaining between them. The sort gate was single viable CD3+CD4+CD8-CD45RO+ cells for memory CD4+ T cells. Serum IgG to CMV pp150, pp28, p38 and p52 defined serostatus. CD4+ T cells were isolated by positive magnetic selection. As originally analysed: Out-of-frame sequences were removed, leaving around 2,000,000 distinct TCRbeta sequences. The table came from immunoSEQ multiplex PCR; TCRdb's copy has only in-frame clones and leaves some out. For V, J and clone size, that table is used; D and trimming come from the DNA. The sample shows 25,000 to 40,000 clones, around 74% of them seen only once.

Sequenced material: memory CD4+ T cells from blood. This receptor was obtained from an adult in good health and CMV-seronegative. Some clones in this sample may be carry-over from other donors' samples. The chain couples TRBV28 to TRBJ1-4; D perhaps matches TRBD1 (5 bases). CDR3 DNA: TGTGCCAGCAGAGAATGGGGGAATGGGGCTAATGAAAAACTGTTTTTT. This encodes CASREWGNGANEKLFF. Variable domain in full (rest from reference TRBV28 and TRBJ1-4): DVKVTQSSRYLVKRTGEKVFLECVQDMDHENMFWYRQDPGLGLRLIYFSYDVKMKEKGDIPEGYSVSREKKERFSLILESASTNQTSMYLCASREWGNGANEKLFFGSGTQLSVL.